The clone carrying this T cell receptor (beta chain) was counted once. Its antigen is as yet unknown. These data belong to a study of Ad26.COV2.S vaccination and SARS-CoV-2 variants. Turning to the study itself: Into the muscle, Ad26.COV2.S was dosed once or twice, 56 days apart.

Study-wide results and caveats: Those who received the vaccine showed greater spike-specific TCR breadth than those given placebo. It is possible that the TCR breadth and depth analyses underestimated the total T cell responses. Vaccine and placebo groups showed comparable non-spike TCR breadth.

Treatment given: about 20 received Ad26.COV2.S at low or high dose, single or two shots; about five received placebo; per-sample allocation not given. The study sampled participants on day 63 after the first vaccine or placebo injection. The V and J ends lost 6 bases and 3 bases respectively, with 9 bases between them. The CDR3 consists of 13 residues. Germline CDR1 MNHEY, CDR2 SVGAGI. Libraries were prepared by immunoSEQ multiplex PCR; TCRdb keeps only in-frame clonotypes and omits some of them. The table has roughly 400,000 clones, over 75% seen once. This TCR was sampled from a person aged 18 to 65 who received the Ad26.COV2.S COVID-19 vaccine or a placebo. Source: peripheral blood, taken in a trial of Ad26.COV2.S vaccine versus placebo. This chain joins TRBV6-5 and TRBJ1-5, with D unclear. The CDR3 reads CASRLGTNQPQHF. Here the CDR3 DNA reads TGTGCCAGCAGGCTGGGTACCAATCAGCCCCAGCATTTT.